Following are 22 T cell receptor beta chains from one sample sequenced in a study of PD-1 blockade in classical Hodgkin lymphoma. This table comes from immunoSEQ multiplex PCR, and its TCRdb copy is limited to in-frame clones, with some not included. The sample consists of 40,000 or so clones, around 80% of them appearing once. All the patients suffered relapse after autologous stem cell transplantation, and brentuximab vedotin exposure differed. The source material was peripheral blood mononuclear cells (PBMCs), sampled at baseline. These TCRs come from a human donor with classical Hodgkin lymphoma.

This clone was found a few times. CDR3 in amino acids: CASSLAGPQETQYF. CDR3 nucleotides: TGTGCCAGCAGTCTAGCGGGGCCTCAAGAGACCCAGTACTTC. This chain links TRBV6-6 with TRBJ2-5; TRBD2 aligns across 9 bases. CDR3 size: 14 residues. Germline CDR1 and CDR2: MNHNY and SVGAGI (reference sequence). V lost 5 bases, J lost 2 bases, and 3 bases stayed unmatched.

This chain connects TRBV11-2 to TRBJ2-7; possible D gene TRBD2, 5 bases. Per the germline V gene, CDR1 is SGHAT and CDR2 is FQNNGV. Trimming took 8 bases from V and 5 from J, leaving 19 bases between them. The CDR3 is 14 amino acids. CDR3 in amino acids: CASGSVRGPNEQYF. DNA of the CDR3: TGTGCCAGCGGGTCTGTTCGAGGGCCCAACGAGCAGTACTTC.

V usage is TRBV4-3 and J usage is TRBJ2-7; D not resolved. The ends were cut back, 0 bases at V and 3 bases at J, with 6 bases in the middle. The CDR3 covers 13 residues. The germline CDR1 and CDR2 sequences are LGHNA and YSLEER. The CDR3 DNA reads TGCGCCAGCAGCCAAGATGTGAGCTACGAGCAGTACTTC. Translation gives CASSQDVSYEQYF.

This chain joins TRBV6-5 and TRBJ2-7, with 11 nucleotides matching TRBD2. V lost 3 bases, J lost 6 bases, and 1 base stayed unmatched. This CDR3 is 13 amino acids long. From germline, CDR1 is MNHEY and CDR2 SVGAGI. The CDR3 bases are TGTGCCAGCAGTTATAGCGGGGGGGGCGAGCAGTACTTC. Translation gives CASSYSGGGEQYF.

This clone showed up just once. This sample includes further DNA sequences coding for the same CDR3. The V call is TRBV7-6, the J call TRBJ2-5; 8 positions agree with TRBD2. CDR1 is SGHVS and CDR2 is FNYEAQ in the germline V gene. Losses at the gene ends were 4 bases for V and 4 bases for J; bases not matched to a gene: 5. CDR3 size: 14 residues. In nucleotides, the CDR3 is TGTGCCAGCAGCTCGGGGGGGCCAGGAGAGACCCAGTACTTC. Translated: CASSSGGPGETQYF.

The genes are TRBV10-3 and TRBJ2-5, with no clear D. The germline V and J ends were trimmed by 0 bases and 0 bases, with 5 bases remaining between them. Germline V gene sequence: CDR1 ENHRY, CDR2 SYGVKD. The CDR3 contains 14 residues. In nucleotides, the CDR3 is TGTGCCATCAGTGAGTCGCCAGACCAAGAGACCCAGTACTTC. Protein: CAISESPDQETQYF.

This clone was detected a few times. This sequence joins TRBV19 and TRBJ1-1; D remains unclear. Between the trimmed V and J ends, which lost 2 bases and 0 bases, there was a span of 4 bases. This CDR3 is 13 amino acids long. Germline V gene lookup returns CDR1 LNHDA and CDR2 SQIVND (reference sequence). This chain's CDR3 is CASSISVNTEAFF. CDR3 DNA: TGTGCCAGTAGTATATCTGTGAACACTGAAGCTTTCTTT.

J is TRBJ1-5 and V is TRBV2; D is perhaps TRBD1 (6 bases). Per germline, CDR1 SNHLY and CDR2 FYNNEI. The CDR3 covers 13 residues. V lost 4 bases and J 9 bases, leaving 13 bases between the germline ends. The DNA of the CDR3 is TGTGCCAGCAGTGGGGCAGGGGAATGGCCCCAGCATTTT. It specifies CASSGAGEWPQHF.

The chain is built from TRBV18 and TRBJ1-5, with 10 bases that match TRBD1. The CDR3 is made up of 13 amino acids. J was trimmed by 8 bases and V by 4 bases; bases with no gene match: 2. From germline, CDR1 is KGHSH and CDR2 LQKENI. Written as DNA, the CDR3 is TGTGCCAGCTCACAAGGGACAGGGGAGCCCCAGCATTTT. Translation: CASSQGTGEPQHF.

The genes are TRBV4-2 and TRBJ2-3, with 7 bases that match TRBD1. This CDR3 comprises 15 residues. The V and J ends lost 4 bases and 4 bases, in that order; junction bases with no gene match: 8. In germline, CDR1 is LGHNA, CDR2 YNFKEQ. In DNA form, the CDR3 reads TGTGCCAGCAGCCCAACTGACAGGGTGGCAGATACGCAGTATTTT. This translates into CASSPTDRVADTQYF.

A few counts support this clone. J is TRBJ1-1 and V is TRBV10-1; D call uncertain. V lost 6 bases, J lost 0 bases, and 17 bases lay in between. Germline-derived CDR1 and CDR2 are WNHNN and SYGVQD (reference sequence). The CDR3 contains 16 residues. The CDR3: CASSLTASLMNTEAFF. DNA for the CDR3: TGCGCCAGCAGCCTAACGGCCAGCTTAATGAACACTGAAGCTTTCTTT.

This clone was seen more than once but under ten times. V usage is TRBV9 and J usage is TRBJ1-3; TRBD1 is a possible D gene (5 bases). V gave up 5 bases and J gave up 0 bases, with 12 bases separating them. The length of the CDR3 is 15 residues. Germline lookup yields CDR1 SGDLS and CDR2 YYNGEE. The CDR3 bases are TGTGCCAGCAGTATTTCCGGGACCTCTGGAAACACCATATATTTT. Its translation is CASSISGTSGNTIYF.

A single count supports this clone. The chain is built from TRBV27 and TRBJ2-2; D remains ambiguous. The CDR3 covers 14 residues. The germline CDR1 and CDR2 sequences are MNHEY and SMNVEV (reference sequence). The ends were cut back, 7 bases at V and 6 bases at J, with 15 bases in the middle. The chain's CDR3 is CASIPTRPPGELFF. CDR3 nucleotide sequence: TGTGCCAGCATCCCGACCCGGCCTCCCGGGGAGCTGTTTTTT.

V gene TRBV5-1 combines with J gene TRBJ2-3; 8 bases are a match to TRBD2. The ends lost 4 bases at V and 2 bases at J; junction bases unmatched: 3. Germline V lookup: CDR1 SGHRS, CDR2 YFSETQ. The CDR3 runs 14 residues. The CDR3 DNA reads as TGCGCCAGCAGCCCTGGACTAGCCACAGATACGCAGTATTTT. As protein: CASSPGLATDTQYF.

The rearrangement joins TRBV30 to TRBJ1-1; TRBD1 is a possible D gene (5 bases). CDR1 is GTSNPN and CDR2 is SVGIG in the germline V gene (reference sequence). This CDR3 spans 13 amino acids. Trimming shortened V by 0 bases and J by 4 bases, and 9 bases separated the two germline ends. The DNA of the CDR3 is TGTGCCTGGAGTGTACTTGGGGGCACTGAAGCTTTCTTT. It is translated as CAWSVLGGTEAFF.

The chain recombines TRBV5-6 with TRBJ2-7; D might be TRBD2 (8 bases). V was cut by 7 bases and J by 7 bases, with 18 bases left in between. Per the germline V gene, CDR1 is SGHDT and CDR2 is YYEEEE. The CDR3 consists of 13 residues. This CDR3 reads CASLREGAGEQYF. For the CDR3, the DNA is TGTGCCAGCCTCCGGGAGGGGGCGGGGGAGCAGTACTTC.

J is TRBJ2-6 and V is TRBV19, with 8 bases that match TRBD1. This CDR3 has 18 amino acids. Germline CDR1 LNHDA, CDR2 SQIVND (reference sequence). V lost 7 bases and J lost 0; bases outside the gene matches: 11. The CDR3 nucleotides are TGTGCCAGTAAGGTGCGGGACAGGCCCAACTCTGGGGCCAACGTCCTGACTTTC. Translated: CASKVRDRPNSGANVLTF.

The CDR3 DNA follows: TGTGCCAGCAGCCAAGATGCCCGAAGTAGCGGGGGTCAACCCTACGAGCAGTACTTC. The encoded protein is CASSQDARSSGGQPYEQYF. The chain uses TRBV4-2 and TRBJ2-5; TRBD2 matches 9 bases. The end of the DNA fits TRBJ2-7 better, so the J call may be wrong. The CDR3 has 19 residues. Germline V gene lookup returns CDR1 LGHNA and CDR2 YNFKEQ.

The CDR3: CASSDRTAYQPQHF. The CDR3 DNA reads as TGTGCCAGCAGTGATAGGACAGCATATCAGCCCCAGCATTTT. The chain uses TRBV2 and TRBJ1-5; tentatively, D is TRBD1 (6 bases). The CDR3 is made up of 14 amino acids. Germline V gene sequence: CDR1 SNHLY, CDR2 FYNNEI. V shed 3 bases and J shed 5 bases, with 11 bases lying between them.

This chain connects TRBV2 to TRBJ1-5, with a weak D call TRBD1 (5 bases). This CDR3 has 14 residues. V shed 6 bases and J shed 2 bases, with 11 bases lying between them. CDR1 and CDR2 from the germline V gene are SNHLY and FYNNEI. The CDR3: CASSGRGGNQPQHF. Here the CDR3 DNA reads TGTGCCAGCAGCGGTAGGGGCGGCAATCAGCCCCAGCATTTT.

V is TRBV5-4 and J is TRBJ2-5; 14 bases map to TRBD2. Germline CDR1 reads SGHNT; CDR2 reads YYREEE (reference sequence). The CDR3 is 17 amino acids. Germline trimming cut 4 bases from V and 5 bases from J; bases unmatched to any gene: 10. The CDR3 protein is CASSGGLAGVPGETQYF. The DNA of the CDR3 is TGTGCCAGCAGCGGGGGACTAGCGGGGGTCCCCGGGGAGACCCAGTACTTC.

This sequence joins TRBV5-1 and TRBJ1-6; D unresolved. Trimming shortened V by 0 bases and J by 5 bases, and 6 bases separated the two germline ends. The CDR3 is 14 residues long. CDR1 is SGHRS, CDR2 YFSETQ, per germline. The CDR3 loop reads CASSLGSDNSPLHF. As DNA, the CDR3 is TGCGCCAGCAGCTTGGGGTCTGATAATTCACCCCTCCACTTT.